The clone carrying this TCR beta chain came up once. The sample originates from a study of control samples from healthy donors and cancer patients. The CDR3 has 15 residues. The V end lost 2 bases, the J end lost 2 bases, and 10 bases lay between the germline ends. Germline lookup yields CDR1 SGHRS and CDR2 YFSETQ. Produced via immunoSEQ multiplex PCR; TCRdb's table is partial and in-frame only. This table has approximately 100,000 clones, just over 90% appearing once. The chain joins TRBV5-1 to TRBJ2-2; D perhaps matches TRBD2 (6 bases). The sample consisted of blood. This TCR was sampled from a human donor in good health. The donor label of this sample is uncertain. The CDR3 spells CASSLLSGNTGELFF. CDR3 nucleotide sequence: TGCGCCAGCAGCTTACTTAGCGGAAACACCGGGGAGCTGTTTTTT.